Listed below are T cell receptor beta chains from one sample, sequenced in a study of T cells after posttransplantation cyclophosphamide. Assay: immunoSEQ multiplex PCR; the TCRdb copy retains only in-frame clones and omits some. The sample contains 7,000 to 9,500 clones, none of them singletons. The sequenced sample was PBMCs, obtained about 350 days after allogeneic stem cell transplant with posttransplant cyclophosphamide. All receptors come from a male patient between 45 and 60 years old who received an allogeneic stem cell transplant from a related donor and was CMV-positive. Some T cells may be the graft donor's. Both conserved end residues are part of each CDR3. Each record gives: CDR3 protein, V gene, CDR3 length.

CASSLQGRGDGYTF | TRBV7-9 | 14
CASRGTGGIYEQYF | TRBV6-1 | 14
CASSTGNTGELFF | TRBV5-1 | 13
CASSLSGRLQDRGVGYTF | TRBV27 | 18
CASSDRTGYTQPQHF | TRBV2 | 15
CASTPKTTGGTEAFF | TRBV6-1 | 15
CASSSGENYGYTF | TRBV7-2 | 13
CASSGSGQGDTEAFF | TRBV4-1 | 15
CASSDLTGGNTIYF | TRBV25-1 | 14
CASSLGHQNEAFF | TRBV11-2 | 13
CASSPDSWVHEQYF | TRBV7-9 | 14
CASSQDLETDTTEAFF | TRBV4-1 | 16
CSGIRQASTEAFF | TRBV29-1 | 13
CASSVALAITDTQYF | TRBV9 | 15